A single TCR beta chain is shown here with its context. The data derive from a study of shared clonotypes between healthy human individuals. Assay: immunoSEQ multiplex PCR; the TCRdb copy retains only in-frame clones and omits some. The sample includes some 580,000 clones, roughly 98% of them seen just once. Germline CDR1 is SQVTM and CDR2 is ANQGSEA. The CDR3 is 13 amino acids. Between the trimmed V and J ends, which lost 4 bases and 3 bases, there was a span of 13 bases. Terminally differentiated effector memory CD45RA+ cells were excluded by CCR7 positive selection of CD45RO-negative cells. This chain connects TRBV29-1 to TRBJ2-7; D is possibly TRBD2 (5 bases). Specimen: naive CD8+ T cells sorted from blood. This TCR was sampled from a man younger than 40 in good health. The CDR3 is CSVGEGGIYEQYF. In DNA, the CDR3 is TGCAGCGTTGGTGAGGGTGGAATCTACGAGCAGTACTTC.